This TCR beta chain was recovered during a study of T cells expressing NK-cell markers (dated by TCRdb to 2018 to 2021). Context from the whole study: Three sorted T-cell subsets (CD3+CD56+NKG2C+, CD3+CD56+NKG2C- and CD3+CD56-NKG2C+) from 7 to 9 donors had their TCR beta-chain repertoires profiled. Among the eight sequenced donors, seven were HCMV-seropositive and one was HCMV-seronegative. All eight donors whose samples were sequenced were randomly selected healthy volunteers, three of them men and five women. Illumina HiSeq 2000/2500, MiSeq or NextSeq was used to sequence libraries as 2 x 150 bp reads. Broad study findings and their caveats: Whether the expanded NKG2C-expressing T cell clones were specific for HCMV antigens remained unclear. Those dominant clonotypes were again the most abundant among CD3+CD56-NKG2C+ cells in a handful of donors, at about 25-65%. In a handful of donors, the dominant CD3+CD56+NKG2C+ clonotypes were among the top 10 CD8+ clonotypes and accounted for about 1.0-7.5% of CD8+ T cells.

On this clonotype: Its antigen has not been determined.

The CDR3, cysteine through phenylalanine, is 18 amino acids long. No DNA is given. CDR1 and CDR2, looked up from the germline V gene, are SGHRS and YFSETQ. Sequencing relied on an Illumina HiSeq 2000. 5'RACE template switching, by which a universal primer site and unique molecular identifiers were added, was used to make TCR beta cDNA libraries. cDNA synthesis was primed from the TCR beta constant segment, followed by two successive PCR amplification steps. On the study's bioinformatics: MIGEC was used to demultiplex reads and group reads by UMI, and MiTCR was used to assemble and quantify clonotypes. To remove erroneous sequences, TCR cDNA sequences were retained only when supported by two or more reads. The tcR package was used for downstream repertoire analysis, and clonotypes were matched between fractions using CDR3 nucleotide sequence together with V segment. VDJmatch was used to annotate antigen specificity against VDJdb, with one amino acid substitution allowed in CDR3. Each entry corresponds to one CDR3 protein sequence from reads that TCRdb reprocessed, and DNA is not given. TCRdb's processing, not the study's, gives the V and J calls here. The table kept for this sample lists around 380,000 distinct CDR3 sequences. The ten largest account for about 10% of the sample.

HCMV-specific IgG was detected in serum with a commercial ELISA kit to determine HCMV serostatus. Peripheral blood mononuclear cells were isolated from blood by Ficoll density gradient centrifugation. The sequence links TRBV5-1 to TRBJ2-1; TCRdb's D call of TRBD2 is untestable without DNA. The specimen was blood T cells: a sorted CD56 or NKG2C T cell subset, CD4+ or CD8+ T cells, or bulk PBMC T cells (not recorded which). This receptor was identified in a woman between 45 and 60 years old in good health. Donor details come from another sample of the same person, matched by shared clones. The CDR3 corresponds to CASNNAGTSGIWYNEQFF.